Listed here are 11 T cell receptor beta chains from one sample, sequenced in a study of T-cell reconstitution after alpha-beta-depleted transplantation in children. This sample's TCRbeta library carried unique molecular identifier barcodes. TCRdb used MiXCR to reprocess the PCR reads, holding one entry per CDR3 protein. The profile shows around 530,000 distinct CDR3 sequences, over 25% of them singletons. The source was PBMCs from the stem cell graft donor, collected from the stem cell graft. Source of these receptors: a human donor who donated a stem cell graft to a child with aplastic anemia.

The chain links TRBV4-2 to TRBJ1-2; D remains unclear. The germline V gene has CDR1 LGHNA and CDR2 YNFKEQ. The V end was cut by 3 bases, the J end by 0 bases, with 11 bases between. There are 15 residues in the CDR3. As DNA, the CDR3 is TGTGCCAGCAGCCAGGCGGACGCTACTAACTATGGCTACACCTTC. It yields the protein CASSQADATNYGYTF.

The table lists this clonotype with a few counts. This rearrangement joins TRBV7-6 to TRBJ2-7, with 10 bases that match TRBD1. There are 16 residues in the CDR3. The trim removed 1 base at V and 2 bases at J, leaving 5 bases unmatched. Germline V lookup: CDR1 SGHVS, CDR2 FNYEAQ. The CDR3 DNA sequence: TGTGCCAGCAGCTTAGAGCACGGGACAGGGGCCTACGAGCAGTACTTC. This sequence encodes CASSLEHGTGAYEQYF.

The chain combines TRBV7-2 with TRBJ1-5; D is perhaps TRBD1 (6 bases). The CDR3 is 16 residues long. CDR1 is SGHTA and CDR2 is FQGNSA in the germline V gene. The germline V and J ends were trimmed by 4 bases and 0 bases, with 13 bases remaining between them. The CDR3 coding sequence is TGTGCCAGCAGCTCGGGGGCGGGTTATAGCAATCAGCCCCAGCATTTT. This translates into CASSSGAGYSNQPQHF.

This clonotype was observed a handful of times. The chain links TRBV12-3 or TRBV12-4 to TRBJ2-1; D unresolved. The CDR3 runs 12 residues. V gave up 7 bases and J gave up 6 bases, with 10 bases separating them. CDR3 residues: CASTLSGNEQFF. In nucleotides, the CDR3 is TGTGCCAGCACCTTAAGTGGCAATGAGCAGTTCTTC.

This clonotype was seen only a few times. J is TRBJ2-3 and V is TRBV27; no clear D gene. The V and J ends lost 5 bases and 8 bases respectively, with 11 bases between them. This CDR3 contains 12 residues. Germline lookup yields CDR1 MNHEY and CDR2 SMNVEV (reference sequence). CDR3 nucleotide sequence: TGTGCCAGCAGTCCCAACCCAGTTACGCAGTATTTT. This sequence encodes CASSPNPVTQYF.

The rearrangement links TRBV29-1 to TRBJ2-3; D unresolved. CDR3 size: 12 residues. Germline CDR1 reads SQVTM; CDR2 reads ANQGSEA. V was clipped by 6 bases and J by 0 bases, with 7 bases between them. The CDR3 protein is CSVDDSTDTQYF. In DNA, the CDR3 is TGCAGCGTGGACGACAGCACAGATACGCAGTATTTT.

The chain carries TRBV7-2 and TRBJ2-2; D is possibly TRBD2 (5 bases). Trimming took 3 bases from V and 5 from J, leaving 7 bases between them. Germline CDR1 and CDR2: SGHTA and FQGNSA. The CDR3 is made up of 13 amino acids. The CDR3 here is CASSFERTGELFF. CDR3 in DNA: TGTGCCAGCAGCTTCGAGCGGACCGGGGAGCTGTTTTTT.

The genes are TRBV12-3 or TRBV12-4 and TRBJ1-3; 7 bases are shared with TRBD1. Unmatched junction bases numbered 12, after V lost 4 bases and J lost 9 bases. The CDR3 consists of 15 residues. CDR3 region: CASSSGGTAFATIYF. For the CDR3, the DNA is TGTGCCAGCAGTTCCGGCGGGACAGCGTTCGCCACCATATATTTT.

The V gene is TRBV7-9, the J gene TRBJ2-7, with 10 bases lining up with TRBD2. After removal of 3 bases from V and 3 bases from J, the junction contained 5 bases not matched to a gene. CDR1 and CDR2 (germline): SEHNR, FQNEAQ (reference sequence). The CDR3 loop spans 15 amino acids. CDR3 nucleotides: TGTGCCAGCAGCTTTCCTAGCGGGAGTATCTACGAGCAGTACTTC. Encoded protein: CASSFPSGSIYEQYF.

The chain recombines TRBV7-9 with TRBJ1-5; no clear D gene. V lost 7 bases and J 3 bases, leaving 13 bases between the germline ends. The CDR3 loop spans 14 amino acids. Germline CDR1 reads SEHNR; CDR2 reads FQNEAQ (reference sequence). In DNA form, the CDR3 reads TGTGCCAGCACCCCGGGCGAGAACAATCAGCCCCAGCATTTT. Residues: CASTPGENNQPQHF.

The rearrangement links TRBV10-3 to TRBJ1-1; D may be TRBD1 (6 bases). Germline V gives CDR1 ENHRY, CDR2 SYGVKD. The CDR3 has 12 amino acids. Trimming cost V 8 bases and J 7 bases, with 14 bases left between them. Here the CDR3 reads CAIGGGAVEAFF. In nucleotides, the CDR3 is TGTGCCATCGGGGGGGGCGCGGTTGAAGCTTTCTTT.